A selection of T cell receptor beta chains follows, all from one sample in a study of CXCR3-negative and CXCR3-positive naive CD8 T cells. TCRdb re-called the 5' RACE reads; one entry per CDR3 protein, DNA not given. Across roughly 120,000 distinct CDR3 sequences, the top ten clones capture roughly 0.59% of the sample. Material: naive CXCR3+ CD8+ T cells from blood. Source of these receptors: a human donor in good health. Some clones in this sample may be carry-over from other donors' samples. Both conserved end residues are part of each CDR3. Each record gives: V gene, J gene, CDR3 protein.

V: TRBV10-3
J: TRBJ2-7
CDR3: CASGDEAYEQYF

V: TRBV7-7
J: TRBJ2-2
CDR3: CASSSGLAGDGSWAGELFF

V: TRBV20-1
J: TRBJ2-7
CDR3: CSARDLMPGTGKSYEQYF

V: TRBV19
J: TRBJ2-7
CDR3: CASSIYGGYEQYF

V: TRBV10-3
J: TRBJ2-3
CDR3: CAISESFSATDTQYF

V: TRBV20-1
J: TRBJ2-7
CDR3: CSARGRKESPYEQYF

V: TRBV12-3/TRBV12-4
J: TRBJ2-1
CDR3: CASSSWASGGAVSYNEQFF

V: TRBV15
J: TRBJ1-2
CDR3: CATSRDTTGNGYTF

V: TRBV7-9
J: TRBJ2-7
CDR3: CASSLVGLAISYEQYF

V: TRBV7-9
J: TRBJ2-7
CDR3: CASSSTIQGLYEQYF

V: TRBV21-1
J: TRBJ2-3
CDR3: CASSKDSPPPGRGWGTDTQYF

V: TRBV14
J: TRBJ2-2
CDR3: CASSQEHTGELFF

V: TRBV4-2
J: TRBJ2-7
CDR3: CASSHLTLSSYEQYF

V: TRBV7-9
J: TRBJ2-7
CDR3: CASSLGDRTEQYF

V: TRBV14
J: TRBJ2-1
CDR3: CASSQEGSGLAGDEQFF

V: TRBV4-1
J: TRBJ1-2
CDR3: CASSHQDSWDGYTF

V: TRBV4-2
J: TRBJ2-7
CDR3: CASSPKMAGATYEQYF

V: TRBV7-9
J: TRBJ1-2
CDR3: CASSRPEDRAHGYTF

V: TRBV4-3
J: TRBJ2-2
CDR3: CASSQDRGGTGELFF

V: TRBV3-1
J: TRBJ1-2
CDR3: CASSLGTSLADVAYGYTF

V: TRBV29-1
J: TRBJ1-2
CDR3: CSVVGAGGVSGYTF

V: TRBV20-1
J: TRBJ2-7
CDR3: CSAISSGSSSYEQYF

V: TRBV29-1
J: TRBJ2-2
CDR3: CSVVHGNTGELFF

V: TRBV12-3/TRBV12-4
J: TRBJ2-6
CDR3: CASSGTGAGANVLTF

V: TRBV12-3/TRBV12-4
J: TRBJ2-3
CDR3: CASSLLDTATQYF

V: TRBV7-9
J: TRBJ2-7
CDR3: CASTDPSGGYYEQYF

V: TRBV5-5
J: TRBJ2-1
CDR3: CASSLVRGLTYNEQFF

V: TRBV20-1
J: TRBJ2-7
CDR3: CSVQSAGGESYEQYF

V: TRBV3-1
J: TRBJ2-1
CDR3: CASSLGTGGMGEQFF

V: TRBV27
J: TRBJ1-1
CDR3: CASSFLTNTEAFF

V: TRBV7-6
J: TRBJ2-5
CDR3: CASSLSWGGKETQYF

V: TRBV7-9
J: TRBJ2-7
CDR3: CASSSNRDRGHEQYF

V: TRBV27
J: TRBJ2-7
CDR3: CASSSRGPYEQYF

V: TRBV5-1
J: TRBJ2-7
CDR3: CASSLMTGTYEQYF

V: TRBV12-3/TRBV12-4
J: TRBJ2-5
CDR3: CASSSLPPREGETQYF

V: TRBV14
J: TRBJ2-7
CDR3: CASSRTTRYHEQYF